What follows describes a single T cell receptor (beta chain). Ten or more counts support this clonotype. Its antigen remains undetermined. Base quality data are lacking; no much larger clone is found one base away. This sample is part of a study of regulatory T cells in long-lasting Graves disease (dated by TCRdb to the early 2020s). Context from the whole study: In the newly diagnosed Graves' disease group, patients had been taking antithyroid drugs for less than 3 months. Peripheral blood TCR sequencing and RNA sequencing compared persistent Graves' disease patients with newly diagnosed Graves' disease patients. The study was registered as a clinical trial and conducted in China. A total of about 33 samples underwent TCR sequencing: roughly 13 from persistent and roughly 20 from newly diagnosed Graves' disease patients. Results and caveats for the whole study, not just this receptor: The authors acknowledged the small sample size as a limitation that may reduce accuracy. Sequencing and analysis were limited to the TCR beta chain. The study examined only peripheral blood because the primary lesion, thyroid tissue, could not be accessed. Patients with persistent disease shared more public clonotypes (under 3,000) than newly diagnosed patients did (around 930). Compared with newly diagnosed patients, patients with persistent Graves' disease had lower TCR Shannon entropy and fewer highly expanded clones, which suggests clonal expansion.

The library was obtained by multiplex PCR. These reads were obtained on an Illumina HiSeq 4000. To build TCR beta libraries, CDR3 regions were amplified by Arm-PCR using iRepertoire HTBI primers. Before sequencing, the PCR products went through gel purification. As for the original processing: Gene usage analysis of CDR3 amino acid clonotypes used the roughly 60 TRBV and around 14 TRBJ segments found across samples. COPE and FqMerger were used to merge filtered high-quality paired reads into contigs. BLAST was used to align contigs to the IMGT TRBV, TRBD and TRBJ reference genes, and CDR3 was defined following IMGT. Any clonotype with a frequency above 0.1% was counted as a highly expanded clone. Shannon entropy was used to measure repertoire diversity, and the Gini coefficient was used to measure V-J evenness. A clonotype was considered public if more than one individual shared it. Using fastp at Q25 and MiXCR, TCRdb reprocessed the public reads and kept productive beta chains. Each record represents a unique CDR3 protein, reported with the most common genes and DNA among its rows. For this entry, the V and J calls and clone size follow TCRdb and not the study's own pipeline. The table for this sample lists 530,000 or so distinct CDR3 sequences; roughly 14% of them were counted only once. The top ten clonotypes cover 8.5% to 10% of the sample.

The sample's time point label, decoded: newly diagnosed GD, antithyroid drugs for less than 3 months. RNA was extracted from PBMCs in TRIzol for both TCR sequencing and RNA sequencing. Graves' disease was diagnosed according to American Thyroid Association guidelines. Patients were recruited from an endocrinology department in Xi'an, China. Each patient gave about 9.1 milliliters of peripheral blood, collected in an EDTA anticoagulant tube. PBMCs were isolated by Ficoll Paque Plus density gradient separation without further T cell sorting. An Agilent 2100 Bioanalyzer and agarose gel were used to assess RNA quality, and a NanoDrop 2000 was used to measure RNA concentration. These same data were also listed under a study on T cells in Graves' hyperthyroidism and ophthalmopathy. The second study's authors report: Stable Graves' hyperthyroidism was defined as the absence of progression to ophthalmopathy over 18 months of follow-up. Hyperthyroidism patients were newly diagnosed, had a disease duration of under 2 months, and were aged 18 to 65 years. Patients with uncontrolled infections, other autoimmune diseases, pregnancy or lactation were excluded. Diagnoses were based on clinical symptoms, serum thyroxine and TRAb, thyroid ultrasound and orbital computed tomography. The first round of RT-PCR for the TCR CDR3 was performed with the HTBI primer set and the Qiagen OneStep RT-PCR kit. Most expanded thyroid clonotypes (frequency above 0.001) were also detected in blood, a finding suggesting that blood repertoires may reflect thyroid immune responses. Ophthalmopathy was separated from stable hyperthyroidism by a 13 V-J signature model, with 85% to 90% sensitivity and roughly 84% specificity obtained in cross-validation and 80%/75% obtained in testing. During validation, the model predicted progression to ophthalmopathy a median of roughly six months ahead of onset, with around 71% sensitivity and around 73% specificity. TCR V-J signatures able to tell the groups apart were searched for in a discovery cohort of around 95 patients, of whom about 40 had Graves' ophthalmopathy and more than 55 had stable Graves' hyperthyroidism. Prospective prediction of ophthalmopathy was tested in an independent validation cohort consisting of 18 to 20 hyperthyroidism patients and around 17 patients who later progressed to ophthalmopathy. The roughly 94 discovery patients were randomly divided into training and test sets at a 7:3 ratio. The study also compared thyroid tissue and blood T-cell repertoires from several Graves' hyperthyroidism patients. Following sampling, methimazole starting at 30 mg daily was given to hyperthyroidism patients, and high-dose intravenous methylprednisolone was given to ophthalmopathy patients. Libraries were constructed in a second round of multiplex PCR, after which size selection and purification were performed. Libraries were sequenced paired-end with 100 bp reads on an Illumina HiSeq2000. SOAPnuke was used to process the raw data, throwing out any read that contained adapters or uncalled bases, had a mean Phred below 15, or lacked an exact constant-primer or identifier match. High-quality paired reads were merged with COPE v1.2.5, and unique nucleotide sequences were defined as clonotypes. MiTCR v1.1 was used to align the clonotypes against IMGT TRBV, TRBD and TRBJ reference segments. Analysis was restricted to V-J combinations with a frequency above 0.0001, which covered roughly 99% of repertoires. The TCS score was defined as the ratio of F50 (clonal expansion) to E x V (chaos), calculated using BLOSUM62-based TCRdist between CDR3 peptides within each V-J. Welch's t-statistics and random forest reduced around 550 V-J features to some 14, which were used in a naive Bayes classifier (R e1071). No statistical method was used to set the sample size in advance, and investigators knew the group allocation. According to the paper, TCR Vbeta CDR3 sequencing was carried out on approximately 140 peripheral blood samples, which came from more than 40 ophthalmopathy, 70 to 80 hyperthyroidism and roughly 17 progressor patients.

The sequences come from peripheral blood mononuclear cells (PBMCs), collected at new diagnosis, from a patient treated with antithyroid drugs. The clonotype was recovered from a man younger than 45 with Graves disease. Donor details come from another sample of the same person, matched by shared clones.

The bases read TGTGCCATCAGTGAGCTAGCGGGAGAACTGGACGAGCAGTACTTC. Its protein is CAISELAGELDEQYF. The rearrangement combines TRBV10-3 with TRBJ2-7; 10 bases in between match TRBD2. V and J are trimmed by 2 bases and 5 bases, and the gene matches miss 6 bases of the junction. The CDR3 has 15 amino acids, counting the end cysteine and phenylalanine. The kept DNA is CDR3 alone, 45 bases in frame from the first base. Via the germline V gene, CDR1 is ENHRY and CDR2 SYGVKD.